This T cell receptor (beta chain) is from a study of early T cells in non-severe SARS-CoV-2 infection. Across the study: Bulk RNA isolated from unsorted whole blood underwent sequencing; chains were not paired.

Germline V gene lookup returns CDR1 SQVTM and CDR2 ANQGSEA. The V end was cut by 4 bases, the J end by 0 bases, with 13 bases between. The CDR3 has 16 residues. Via MiXCR, TCRdb re-called the 5' RACE reads, giving one row per CDR3 protein. The table lists about 31,000 distinct CDR3 sequences, approximately 5.4% of them singletons. This clonotype was detected only a few times. The sequence was collected from an adult who was a healthcare worker with PCR-confirmed SARS-CoV-2 infection or an uninfected control (not recorded which). Sequenced: whole blood. V gene TRBV29-1 combines with J gene TRBJ2-6; D is possibly TRBD1 (6 bases). The CDR3 DNA reads as TGCAGCGTTGGACAGGAGATGCTCTCTGGGGCCAACGTCCTGACTTTC. The encoded protein is CSVGQEMLSGANVLTF.